This TCR beta chain was recorded in a study of blood T cell repertoires in COVID-19. Produced via immunoSEQ multiplex PCR; TCRdb's table is partial and in-frame only. Altogether tens of thousands of clones are present, approximately 83% being singletons, with the ten largest covering approximately 6%. CDR1 is SGHRS and CDR2 is YFSETQ in the germline V gene. The trim removed 0 bases at V and 4 bases at J, leaving 3 bases unmatched. This CDR3 comprises 15 residues. This receptor was identified in an older woman with acute or convalescent COVID-19. Sequenced material: peripheral blood. The rearrangement links TRBV5-1 to TRBJ2-1, with 8 bases fitting TRBD2. The CDR3 reads CASSLERGGYNEQFF. DNA of the CDR3: TGCGCCAGCAGCTTGGAACGGGGGGGTTACAATGAGCAGTTCTTC.